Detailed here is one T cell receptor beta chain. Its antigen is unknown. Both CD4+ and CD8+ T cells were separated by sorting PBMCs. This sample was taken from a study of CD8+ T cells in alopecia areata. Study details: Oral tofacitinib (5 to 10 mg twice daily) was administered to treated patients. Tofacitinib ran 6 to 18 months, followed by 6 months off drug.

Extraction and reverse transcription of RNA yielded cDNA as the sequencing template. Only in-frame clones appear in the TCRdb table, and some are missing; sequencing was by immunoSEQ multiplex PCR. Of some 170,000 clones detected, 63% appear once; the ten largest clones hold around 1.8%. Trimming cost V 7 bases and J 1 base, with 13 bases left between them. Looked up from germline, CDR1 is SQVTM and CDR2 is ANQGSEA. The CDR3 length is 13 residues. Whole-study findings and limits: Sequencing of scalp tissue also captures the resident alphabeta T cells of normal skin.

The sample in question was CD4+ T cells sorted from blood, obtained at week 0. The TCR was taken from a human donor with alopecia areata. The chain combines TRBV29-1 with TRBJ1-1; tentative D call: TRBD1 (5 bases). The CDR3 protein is CSATAGANTEAFF. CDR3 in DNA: TGCAGCGCCACCGCCGGGGCGAACACTGAAGCTTTCTTT.